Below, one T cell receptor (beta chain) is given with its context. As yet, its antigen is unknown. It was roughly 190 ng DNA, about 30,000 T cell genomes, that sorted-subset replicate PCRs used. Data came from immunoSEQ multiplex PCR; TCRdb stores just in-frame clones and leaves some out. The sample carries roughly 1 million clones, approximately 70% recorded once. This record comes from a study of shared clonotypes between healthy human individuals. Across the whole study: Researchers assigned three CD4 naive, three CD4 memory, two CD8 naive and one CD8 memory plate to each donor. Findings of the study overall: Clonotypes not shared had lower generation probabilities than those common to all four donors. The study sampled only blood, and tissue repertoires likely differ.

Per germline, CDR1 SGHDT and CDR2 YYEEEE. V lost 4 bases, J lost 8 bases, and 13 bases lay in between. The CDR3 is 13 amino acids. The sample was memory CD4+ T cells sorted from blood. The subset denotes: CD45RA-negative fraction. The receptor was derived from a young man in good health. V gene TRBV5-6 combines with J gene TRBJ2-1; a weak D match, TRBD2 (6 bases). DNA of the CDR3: TGTGCCAGCAGCCTTAGGCCGGGGGATGAGCAGTTCTTC. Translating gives CASSLRPGDEQFF.